One and the same sample provided the 30 T cell receptor beta chains below, sequenced in a study of T cells in women clearing cervical HPV infection. Clones were read by immunoSEQ multiplex PCR, and TCRdb kept only the in-frame ones, dropping some. This table holds about 35,000 clones. The source material was blood buffy coat. These receptors were obtained from a woman aged 18-70 years with a cervical HPV16 infection that either progressed to CIN3+ or cleared (not recorded which).

Remarks on this clone: The observed sequence ends 3 residues before the CDR3 terminus, with the missing tail filled in from the germline J gene. V and J are TRBV10-1 and TRBJ2-5, with 7 positions matching TRBD1. This CDR3 is built from 13 residues. The germline V gene encodes CDR1 WNHNN and CDR2 SYGVQD (reference sequence). After removal of 4 bases from V and 3 bases from J, the junction contained 2 bases not matched to a gene. This CDR3 reads CASSVDRKETQYF. The CDR3 bases that were read are TGCGCCAGCAGTGTGGACAGGAAAGAGACC.

For this clone: A junction boundary mismatches the germline segment, possibly from a read error. The read halts 3 residues ahead of the CDR3 end, with the missing end drawn from the germline J gene. The chain is built from TRBV4-2 and TRBJ2-4; the D call may be TRBD1 or TRBD2 (5 bases each). The germline V gene has CDR1 LGHNA and CDR2 YNFKEQ. The CDR3 has 14 residues. CDR3 protein: CASSQDAQGAIQYF. Incomplete CDR3 DNA: TGCGCCAGCAGCCAAGATGCCCAGGGAGCCATT.

The CDR3: CASSPPGQVNQPQHF. The CDR3 DNA, read in part, is TGTGCCAGCAGTCCTCCGGGACAGGTCAATCAGCCC. J is TRBJ1-5 and V is TRBV28; TRBD1 aligns across 8 bases. The read comes to an end 3 residues before the CDR3 does, leaving the germline J gene to fill in the end. The CDR3 runs 15 residues. The ends lost 5 bases at V and 3 bases at J; junction bases unmatched: 6. Germline V gives CDR1 MDHEN, CDR2 SYDVKM.

Details on this clone: The CDR3 extends 3 residues past the end of the read, so its final part is completed from the germline J gene. The rearrangement links TRBV5-1 to TRBJ2-1, with 10 bases matching TRBD1. This CDR3 spans 15 amino acids. Trimming cost V 5 bases and J 8 bases; bases outside gene matches: 10. Germline V gene sequence: CDR1 SGHRS, CDR2 YFSETQ. The CDR3 bases that were read are TGCGCCAGCAGTACCGGGACAGGGGAGGTCCATGAG. It yields the protein CASSTGTGEVHE. The full CDR3 reads CASSTGTGEVHEQFF.

About this clone: Read coverage stops 3 residues before the CDR3 terminus; the germline J gene supplies the remainder. V gene TRBV19 combines with J gene TRBJ1-1; D gene uncertain. V was pared by 3 bases and J by 2 bases, with 10 bases between. The CDR3 length is 14 residues. Looked up from germline, CDR1 is LNHDA and CDR2 is SQIVND (reference sequence). Incomplete CDR3 DNA: TGTGCCAGTAGTATTACGGGGTTCAACACTGAA. Translated: CASSITGFNTE. In full, the CDR3 is CASSITGFNTEAFF.

To note about this clone: The observed sequence ends 3 residues before the CDR3 terminus, with the missing tail filled in from the germline J gene. This chain uses TRBV7-9 with TRBJ1-2; 9 nucleotides line up with TRBD1. CDR1 and CDR2 from the germline V gene are SEHNR and FQNEAQ (reference sequence). The CDR3 sequence is 15 residues long. Incomplete CDR3 DNA: TGTGCCAGCAGCTTAGCGCCGGGACAGGGAGGAGGC. It translates to CASSLAPGQGGG. From start to end, the CDR3 is CASSLAPGQGGGYTF.

A word on this clone: Read sequence stops 3 residues before the CDR3 end, and the germline J gene provides the missing end. The genes are TRBV7-9 and TRBJ1-2, with 9 bases fitting TRBD1. The germline V gene encodes CDR1 SEHNR and CDR2 FQNEAQ (reference sequence). This CDR3 region has 15 residues. CDR3 DNA, as far as it was read: TGTGCCAGCAGCTTCGGACAGGGGAATATCTACGAC. It specifies CASSFGQGNIYD. The full CDR3 reads CASSFGQGNIYDYTF.

In the case of this clone: The CDR3 extends 3 residues past the end of the read, so its final part is completed from the germline J gene. This chain connects TRBV10-3 to TRBJ2-5; 9 bases agree with TRBD2. The junction had 5 bases not matched to a gene; V was cut back by 2 bases and J by 1 base. CDR1 is ENHRY and CDR2 is SYGVKD in the germline V gene. This CDR3 is 16 amino acids long. The CDR3 is CAISEPTGLAQETQYF. Partial CDR3 DNA: TGTGCCATCAGTGAGCCAACGGGACTAGCCCAAGAGACC.

Remarks on this clone: The missing CDR3 end, 3 residues past where the read stops, is filled in from the germline J gene. The chain combines TRBV2 with TRBJ1-4, with 10 bases that match TRBD1. CDR1 is SNHLY, CDR2 FYNNEI, per germline. The junction had 8 bases not matched to a gene; V was cut back by 8 bases and J by 8 bases. The CDR3 length is 14 residues. The sequenced part of the CDR3 DNA is TGTGCCAGCGGGACAGGGGTGGAGAGAGAAAAA. Encoded protein: CASGTGVEREK. The entire CDR3 reads CASGTGVEREKLFF.

As regards this clone: One end of the junction varies from germline; a read error may be responsible. Read data end 3 residues before the CDR3 end; the end is taken from the germline J gene. The sample holds other DNA sequences that translate to the same CDR3. The rearrangement joins TRBV5-1 to TRBJ1-3, with TRBD1 as a possible D gene (6 bases). The CDR3 contains 15 residues. CDR1 SGHRS and CDR2 YFSETQ come from the germline V gene. CDR3: CASSLQGSGGNTIYF. The sequenced CDR3 bases are TGCGCCAGCAGCTTGCAGGGGAGTGGTGGAAACACT.

With respect to this clone: The CDR3 end lies 3 residues beyond the end of the read and is filled in from the germline J gene. The rearrangement uses TRBV4-1 and TRBJ2-3; 9 bases are shared with TRBD1. Trimming at V came to 1 base and at J to 0 bases, leaving 2 bases not matched to a gene. CDR3 length equals 16 residues. The germline V gene encodes CDR1 MGHRA and CDR2 YSYEKL. Incomplete CDR3 DNA: TGCGCCAGCAGCCAAGGGGGACAGGGTAGCACAGATACG. It codes for CASSQGGQGSTDT. The entire CDR3 protein is CASSQGGQGSTDTQYF.

Turning to this clone: The sequenced fragment ends 3 residues before the CDR3 boundary, so the rest is inferred from the germline J gene. The chain uses TRBV7-9 and TRBJ1-1; D possibly corresponds to TRBD1 (6 bases). This CDR3 contains 13 residues. V shed 5 bases and J shed 2 bases, with 9 bases lying between them. Germline lookup yields CDR1 SEHNR and CDR2 FQNEAQ (reference sequence). The sequenced part of the CDR3 DNA is TGTGCCAGCAGCGTACAGGGAAACACTGAA. This codes for CASSVQGNTE. The whole CDR3 protein is CASSVQGNTEAFF.

The sequenced part of the CDR3 DNA is TGTGCCAGCAGCTTCAACGGGACAGGGGGCAATCAGCCC. Its protein product is CASSFNGTGGNQP. The CDR3, in full, reads CASSFNGTGGNQPQHF. The gene calls are TRBV7-7 and TRBJ1-5, with 10 bases that match TRBD1. The read ends 3 residues shy of where the CDR3 ends; the end is completed using the germline J gene. The CDR3 has 16 residues. The germline V gene encodes CDR1 SSHAT and CDR2 FNYEAQ (reference sequence). V lost 3 bases to trimming and J lost 2 bases; unmatched junction nucleotides: 4. Filled out from reference TRBV7-7 and TRBJ1-5, the complete variable domain reads GAGVSQSPRYKVTKRGQDVTLRCDPISSHATLYWYQQALGQGPEFLTYFNYEAQPDKSGLPSDRFSAERPEGSISTLTIQRTEQRDSAMYRCASSFNGTGGNQPQHFGDGTRLSIL.

Worth noting for this clone: The read ends 3 residues shy of where the CDR3 ends; the end is completed using the germline J gene. This chain uses TRBV6-2 or TRBV6-3 with TRBJ2-7; 10 nucleotides line up with TRBD2. Germline assignment: CDR1 MNHEY and CDR2 SVGEGT. V trimming: 3 bases; J trimming: 3 bases; junction bases outside the gene matches: 11. This CDR3 has 17 amino acids. CDR3 region: CASSYMTSGPLHYEQYF. The DNA read from the CDR3 is TGTGCCAGCAGTTATATGACTAGCGGGCCGCTCCACTACGAG.

The CDR3 spells CASSVRATNEKLFF. CDR3 DNA (partial): TGTGCCAGCAGTGTAAGGGCAACTAATGAAAAA. The chain recombines TRBV2 with TRBJ1-4; D is ambiguous. From the germline J gene comes the end of the CDR3, since the read stops 3 residues before it. In germline, CDR1 is SNHLY, CDR2 FYNNEI. This CDR3 region has 14 residues. V lost 4 bases to trimming and J lost 0 bases, with 6 bases between them.

Concerning this clone: The read finishes 3 residues shy of the CDR3 end, and the germline J gene is used to complete it. The chain employs TRBV7-3 and TRBJ1-1; the D gene is possibly TRBD1 (5 bases). V lost 2 bases, J lost 4 bases, and 14 bases lay in between. This CDR3 comprises 15 residues. Per the germline V gene, CDR1 is SGHTA and CDR2 is FQGTGA. This CDR3 is CASSLSSAGGTEAFF. The CDR3 bases that were read are TGTGCCAGCAGCTTATCATCGGCGGGGGGCACTGAA.

Concerning this clone itself: The read gets to within 3 residues of the CDR3 end, and the germline J gene fills in the rest. The gene calls are TRBV7-7 and TRBJ2-7, with 7 bases that match TRBD2. This CDR3 region has 14 residues. V gave up 8 bases and J gave up 3 bases; unmatched junction bases: 10. Per the germline V gene, CDR1 is SSHAT and CDR2 is FNYEAQ (reference sequence). The CDR3 here is CASGPASGNYEQYF. CDR3 DNA, as far as it was read: TGTGCCAGCGGTCCGGCTAGCGGAAACTACGAG. The full variable domain, in which reference TRBV7-7 and TRBJ2-7 provide the parts outside the CDR3, is GAGVSQSPRYKVTKRGQDVTLRCDPISSHATLYWYQQALGQGPEFLTYFNYEAQPDKSGLPSDRFSAERPEGSISTLTIQRTEQRDSAMYRCASGPASGNYEQYFGPGTRLTVT.

On this clone itself: The read is 3 residues too short to cover the CDR3 end, so that end is filled in from the germline J gene. The V gene is TRBV28, the J gene TRBJ2-3, with D possibly matching TRBD1 (8 bases). V was pared by 8 bases and J by 4 bases, with 25 bases between. Looked up from germline, CDR1 is MDHEN and CDR2 is SYDVKM. The CDR3 has 17 amino acids. CDR3 DNA (partial): TGTGCCAGCGGCCCAGGGACGCATACAGGGGGGGCAGATACG. Protein sequence: CASGPGTHTGGADT. In full, the CDR3 reads CASGPGTHTGGADTQYF.

With regard to this clone: The CDR3 end is not reached by the read, which stops 3 residues before it; the germline J gene fills it in. The V and J genes are TRBV5-1 and TRBJ2-1; TRBD2 matches 10 bases. This CDR3 region has 15 residues. From germline, CDR1 is SGHRS and CDR2 YFSETQ. The J segment lost 9 bases and the V segment lost 0 bases, leaving 6 bases of the junction unmatched. The CDR3 DNA, read in part, is TGCGCCAGCAGCTTGGGTAGCGGGAGGTGGGTTGAG. This sequence encodes CASSLGSGRWVE. The whole CDR3 region reads CASSLGSGRWVEQFF.

Worth noting for this clone: The CDR3 goes on 3 residues after the read ends, and that part is filled in from the germline J gene. This chain uses TRBV20-1 with TRBJ2-4, with 10 bases that match TRBD2. This CDR3 is built from 14 residues. Per the germline V gene, CDR1 is DFQATT and CDR2 is SNEGSKA (reference sequence). The sequenced CDR3 bases are TGCAGTGCGGGTCTAGCGGGGGTATTCGAGACT. This codes for CSAGLAGVFET. The CDR3 in full is CSAGLAGVFETQYF.

Remarks on this clone: The CDR3 end is not reached by the read, which stops 3 residues before it; the germline J gene fills it in. The chain uses TRBV7-3 and TRBJ2-2; D may be TRBD1 (5 bases). V was pared by 5 bases and J by 5 bases, with 9 bases between. There are 13 residues in the CDR3. The germline V gene encodes CDR1 SGHTA and CDR2 FQGTGA. The sequenced part of the CDR3 DNA is TGTGCCAGCAGCCCCCAGGGAACCGGGGAG. Translating it yields CASSPQGTGE. From start to end, the CDR3 is CASSPQGTGELFF.

About this clone itself: Read coverage stops 3 residues before the CDR3 terminus; the germline J gene supplies the remainder. This chain connects TRBV10-3 to TRBJ2-1; 8 bases fit TRBD2. This CDR3 has 14 residues. J lost 8 bases, V lost 11 bases, and 14 bases had no gene match. The germline V gene has CDR1 ENHRY and CDR2 SYGVKD. This chain's CDR3 is CAARSGRDGDEQFF. The CDR3 bases that were read are TGTGCCGCCAGGAGCGGGAGAGATGGGGATGAG.

As concerns this clone: The read finishes 3 residues shy of the CDR3 end, and the germline J gene is used to complete it. The J gene is TRBJ1-5, the V gene TRBV7-2, with a weak D call TRBD1 (5 bases). Trimming cost V 1 base and J 4 bases, with 8 bases left between them. The CDR3 is 14 amino acids. The germline V gene encodes CDR1 SGHTA and CDR2 FQGNSA. CDR3 loop: CASSLGGGNQPQHF. The part of the CDR3 DNA that was read is TGTGCCAGCAGCTTAGGGGGGGGAAATCAGCCC.

Worth noting for this clone: The read halts 3 residues ahead of the CDR3 end, with the missing end drawn from the germline J gene. The gene calls are TRBV19 and TRBJ2-2; 9 nucleotides align to TRBD2. The germline CDR1 and CDR2 sequences are LNHDA and SQIVND (reference sequence). This CDR3 is built from 17 residues. V trimming: 1 base; J trimming: 1 base; junction bases outside the gene matches: 4. CDR3 residues: CASSIVAGGLNTGELFF. The part of the CDR3 DNA that was read is TGTGCCAGTAGTATAGTTGCGGGAGGGCTGAACACCGGGGAG. The full variable domain, rest sourced from reference TRBV19 and TRBJ2-2, is DGGITQSPKYLFRKEGQNVTLSCEQNLNHDAMYWYRQDPGQGLRLIYYSQIVNDFQKGDIAEGYSVSREKKESFPLTVTSAQKNPTAFYLCASSIVAGGLNTGELFFGEGSRLTVL.

Concerning this clone itself: The CDR3 end is not reached by the read, which stops 3 residues before it; the germline J gene fills it in. The chain carries TRBV19 and TRBJ1-5, with a tentative D call TRBD1 (6 bases). CDR1 is LNHDA, CDR2 SQIVND, per germline (reference sequence). Trimming shortened V by 7 bases and J by 0 bases, and 13 bases separated the two germline ends. CDR3 length: 15 amino acids. The CDR3 sequence is CASNQGGGSNQPQHF. Incomplete CDR3 DNA: TGTGCCAGTAACCAAGGGGGGGGTAGCAATCAGCCC.

On this clone: Germline is not matched at one junction end, which may reflect a read error. The read terminates 3 residues ahead of where the CDR3 ends, so the germline J gene completes it. V gene TRBV4-2 combines with J gene TRBJ2-7, with a possible D match to TRBD1 (6 bases). The CDR3 is 14 residues long. Germline V lookup: CDR1 LGHNA, CDR2 YNFKEQ. CDR3 loop: CASSRLTGNHEQYF. The part of the CDR3 DNA that was read is TGCGCCAGCAGCCGACTAACAGGGAACCACGAG.

In regard to this clone: The read is 3 residues too short to cover the CDR3 end, so that end is filled in from the germline J gene. The chain joins TRBV18 to TRBJ1-2; D remains ambiguous. The CDR3 totals 14 residues. Germline CDR1 reads KGHSH; CDR2 reads LQKENI. The CDR3 reads CASSPNSPEDDYTF. CDR3 bases read: TGTGCCAGCTCACCAAACAGCCCAGAGGATGAC.

Comment on this clone: The read ends 3 residues before the CDR3 terminus; that terminus is restored from the germline J gene. V and J are TRBV20-1 and TRBJ2-5; 8 positions agree with TRBD2. V was pared by 1 base and J by 0 bases, with 4 bases of the junction left unmatched. CDR1 is DFQATT and CDR2 is SNEGSKA in the germline V gene (reference sequence). The CDR3 is made up of 15 amino acids. The CDR3 loop reads CSARVASGYQETQYF. The DNA read from the CDR3 is TGCAGTGCTAGAGTTGCTAGCGGGTACCAAGAGACC.

About this clone itself: The missing CDR3 end, 3 residues past where the read stops, is filled in from the germline J gene. V is TRBV19 and J is TRBJ1-2, with 10 bases that match TRBD1. CDR3 length: 14 amino acids. Germline V CDR1 and CDR2: LNHDA, SQIVND (reference sequence). The J segment lost 4 bases and the V segment lost 5 bases, leaving 4 bases of the junction unmatched. CDR3 amino acids: CASSPGQGGYGYTF. The CDR3 DNA, read in part, is TGTGCCAGTAGTCCAGGACAGGGGGGCTATGGC.

On this clone itself: The read ends 3 residues early relative to the CDR3; the germline J gene fills the gap. This chain joins TRBV2 and TRBJ2-7; 10 bases agree with TRBD1. The germline CDR1 and CDR2 sequences are SNHLY and FYNNEI. The CDR3 runs 14 residues. V was pared by 8 bases and J by 1 base, with 5 bases of the junction left unmatched. The sequenced CDR3 bases are TGTGCCAGCGATGAGGGACAGGGGTCCTACGAG. Protein: CASDEGQGSYE. The CDR3 as a whole reads CASDEGQGSYEQYF.